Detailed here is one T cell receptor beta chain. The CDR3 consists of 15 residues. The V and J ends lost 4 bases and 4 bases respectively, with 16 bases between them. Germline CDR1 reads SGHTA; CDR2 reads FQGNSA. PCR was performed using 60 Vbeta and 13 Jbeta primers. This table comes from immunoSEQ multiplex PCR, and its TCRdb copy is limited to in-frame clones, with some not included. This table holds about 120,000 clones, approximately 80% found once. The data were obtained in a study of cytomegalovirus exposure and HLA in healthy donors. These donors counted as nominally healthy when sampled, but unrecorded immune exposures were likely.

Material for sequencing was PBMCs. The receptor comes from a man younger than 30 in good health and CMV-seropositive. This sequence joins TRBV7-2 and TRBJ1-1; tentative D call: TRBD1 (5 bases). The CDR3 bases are TGTGCCAGCAGCTCAGTCTCAGGGTTTACCACTGAAGCTTTCTTT. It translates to CASSSVSGFTTEAFF.